Listed here is a single TCR beta chain. The data originate from a study of blood T cell repertoires in COVID-19. Patients at the Seattle site were enrolled during active infection and followed longitudinally. The J segment lost 1 base and the V segment lost 4 bases, leaving 2 bases of the junction unmatched. Germline V gene sequence: CDR1 LNHDA, CDR2 SQIVND (reference sequence). CDR3 size: 15 residues. In the authors' methods: Using reference gene primer amplification, nucleated cell counts were estimated. TCRdb's copy holds only in-frame clones and misses some; the assay was immunoSEQ multiplex PCR. V and J calls and clone size are copied from that table; D and trimming were computed from the DNA. In the table there are around 310,000 clones, around 90% of which are singletons.

Source material: peripheral blood. This TCR came from a woman in her twenties or thirties with COVID-19, enrolled during active disease. The V and J genes are TRBV19 and TRBJ1-1; TRBD1 aligns across 11 bases. Written as DNA, the CDR3 is TGTGCCAGTAGTAGGGACAGGGGGTCGAACACTGAAGCTTTCTTT. Translation gives CASSRDRGSNTEAFF.